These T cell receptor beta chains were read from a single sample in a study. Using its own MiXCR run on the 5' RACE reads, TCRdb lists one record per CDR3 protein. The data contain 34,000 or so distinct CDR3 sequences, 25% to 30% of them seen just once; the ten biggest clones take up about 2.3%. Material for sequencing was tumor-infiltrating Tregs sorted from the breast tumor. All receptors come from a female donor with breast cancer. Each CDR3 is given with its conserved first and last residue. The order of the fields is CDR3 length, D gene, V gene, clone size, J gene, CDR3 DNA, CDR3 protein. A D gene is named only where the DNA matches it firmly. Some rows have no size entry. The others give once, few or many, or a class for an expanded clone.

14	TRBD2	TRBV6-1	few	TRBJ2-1	TGTGCCAGCTTAGGGCTAGCGGCCACCAATGAGCAGTTCTTC	CASLGLAATNEQFF
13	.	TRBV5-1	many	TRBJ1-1	TGCGCCAGCAGCTCGGTCCTGAACACTGAAGCTTTCTTT	CASSSVLNTEAFF
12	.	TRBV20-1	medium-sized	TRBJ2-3	TGCAGTGCTAGAGATTGGGCAGATACGCAGTATTTT	CSARDWADTQYF
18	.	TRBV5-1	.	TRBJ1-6	TGCGCCAGCAGCTTGAAGGGACCTAACAGGGCCTATAATTCACCCCTCCACTTT	CASSLKGPNRAYNSPLHF
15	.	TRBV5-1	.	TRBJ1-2	TGTGCCAGCAGCTCGCGCAGGGTCTCTAACTATGGCTACACCTTC	CASSSRRVSNYGYTF
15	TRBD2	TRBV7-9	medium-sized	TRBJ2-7	TGTGCCAGCAGCCCCGGGACTAGCGGGAGGTACGAGCAGTACTTC	CASSPGTSGRYEQYF
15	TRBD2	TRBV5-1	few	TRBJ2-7	TGCGCCAGCAGCTTGGCCCCGGCGGGAGCCTACGAGCAGTACTTC	CASSLAPAGAYEQYF
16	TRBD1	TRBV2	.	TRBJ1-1	TGTGCCAGCAGCGTAATACAGACAGGGCTGGGCACTGAAGCTTTCTTT	CASSVIQTGLGTEAFF
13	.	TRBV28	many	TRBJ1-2	TGTGCCATACCCCGGCGGGGGAACTATGGCTACACCTTC	CAIPRRGNYGYTF
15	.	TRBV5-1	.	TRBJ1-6	TGCGCCAGCAGGTATCAAGTGACAGCCGATTCACCCCTCCACTTT	CASRYQVTADSPLHF
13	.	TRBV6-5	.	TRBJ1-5	TGTGCCAGCAGTTACAGGGCTTCTCAGCCCCAGCATTTT	CASSYRASQPQHF
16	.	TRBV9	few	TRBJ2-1	TGTGCCAGCAGCTCTGAATGGGGGGTGCGGGCAGTTGAGCAGTTCTTC	CASSSEWGVRAVEQFF
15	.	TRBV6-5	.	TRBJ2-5	TGTGCCAGCAGTTACTCGTCAACAGCTAAAGAGACCCAGTACTTC	CASSYSSTAKETQYF
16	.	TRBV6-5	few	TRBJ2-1	TGTGCCAGCAGTTATCCAAGGGGGAGCTCCTACAATGAGCAGTTCTTC	CASSYPRGSSYNEQFF